The clone carrying this TCR beta chain was recorded a few times. Its cognate antigen is unknown. The data originate from a study of T cell responses to AZD1222 COVID-19 vaccine. This CDR3 has 16 residues. V gave up 9 bases and J gave up 7 bases, with 25 bases separating them. Germline V gives CDR1 MDHEN, CDR2 SYDVKM. Method: immunoSEQ multiplex PCR; TCRdb's copy keeps in-frame clones and lacks some. The sample lists around 110,000 clones, about 90% occurring once. Notes on the study in general: Spike-specific TCR breadth and depth went up after people got two AZD1222 doses. Most donors were white British, females outnumbered males, and clonal diversity was possibly underestimated. After the peak T cell response, and only then, were repertoires sampled.

The chain uses TRBV28 and TRBJ1-5; weak D call: TRBD1 (5 bases). The TCR sequence derives from an adult who received the AZD1222 COVID-19 vaccine. Source: peripheral blood, taken 28 days after the second AZD1222 dose. The CDR3 bases are TGTGCCAGTGGATCGGGGGAGACATTTGGGTCGCAGCCCCAGCATTTT. This translates into CASGSGETFGSQPQHF.